This entry describes one TCR beta chain. There is no known antigen for this receptor. Base qualities are not recorded, but no much larger clone differs from it by a single base. The donors were included in the validation cohort of some 110 subjects, a group kept apart from the roughly 610-subject first cohort. Library construction relied on the immunoSEQ multiplex PCR assay. In the source study's methods: A statistical classification framework was built for diagnosing cytomegalovirus status from the catalog of TCR beta chain sequences. TCRdb provides this immuneACCESS table in a form limited to in-frame rearrangements. Some clones are lacking; in checked studies, under half of them reflect an unresolved V gene, and why the rest are absent is not known. The D gene and trimming were derived from the DNA, and the V and J assignments and clone size from that table. The sample profile shows approximately 220,000 clones; just over 90% of them were found once. The ten most abundant clones make up roughly 1% of the sample.

The data belong to a study of cytomegalovirus exposure and HLA in healthy donors listed by TCRdb under 2017. With regard to the full study: According to a later analysis, one platform produced both the approximately 110 validation repertoires and the 670 or so repertoires of the first cohort. The study aimed to test whether cataloging public T cell receptors could reveal signatures of past pathogen exposure. Besides the first cohort of hundreds of subjects, a separate validation cohort made up of roughly 120 different subjects was used. To predict cytomegalovirus infection status, the study combined high-throughput TCR immunosequencing, statistical association of individual TCRs with disease status, and machine learning. The paper's findings and limits, for the study overall: In both the original and validation cohorts, the classifier was reported to diagnose cytomegalovirus status with high specificity and sensitivity. The study gave a list of 150 to 200 TCR beta chains associated with cytomegalovirus. It was suggested by the authors that the approach could potentially be generalized to other disease states and immunological phenotypes. Subsequent analysis determined that TCRs grouped into clusters in the first cohort also showed a tendency toward co-occurrence across the roughly 110 validation repertoires, and roughly 95% of cluster scores exceeded 0. A few of the identified cytomegalovirus-associated TCR beta chains were confirmed in vitro to be specific for cytomegalovirus antigens. A later analysis had no HLA typing for the validation cohort, so co-occurrence there was scored across all 130 or so repertoires. Across donors, most TCR sequences were observed very rarely, whereas some public TCRs were present in many individuals.

Via the germline V gene, CDR1 is SGHTA and CDR2 FQGNSA. The cysteine opens and the phenylalanine closes a CDR3 of 15 amino acids. Of the read, only the CDR3 DNA is kept; its 45 bases are in frame from base 1. Compared with germline, V lacks 2 bases and J lacks 4 bases; bases without a gene match: 5. The chain is made from TRBV7-2 and TRBJ2-7; TRBD2 matches 10 bases in the middle. Sequenced input: PBMCs. The source is a woman between 18 and 29 years old in good health and CMV-seronegative. The sequenced DNA is TGTGCCAGCAGCTTAAAAGCGGGAGGGCTATACGAGCAGTACTTC. The encoded protein is CASSLKAGGLYEQYF.